The 7 T cell receptor beta chains given below trace back to one sample, sequenced in a study of T cell repertoires in cytomegalovirus infection. The antigens for these receptors are not known. TCRdb re-called the reads through MiXCR, storing one row per CDR3 protein. The sample holds about 830,000 distinct CDR3 sequences; over 25% are singletons and the top ten take around 11%. The specimen comprised cultured CD8+ T cells from PBMCs, sampled from culture after CMV antigen stimulation. Every receptor here comes from a human donor in good health (CMV status not recorded). Some clones in this sample may be carry-over from other donors' samples.

J is TRBJ1-1 and V is TRBV29-1; D may be TRBD1 (5 bases). V lost 0 bases and J 4 bases, leaving 21 bases between the germline ends. The CDR3 spans 17 residues. Germline CDR1 and CDR2: SQVTM and ANQGSEA. CDR3 DNA sequence: TGCAGCGTTGAAGATCCAAGGGGCCGCCTTGGGGGCACTGAAGCTTTCTTT. This sequence encodes CSVEDPRGRLGGTEAFF.

The J gene is TRBJ1-6, the V gene TRBV7-2; maybe TRBD1 (5 bases). Trimming shortened V by 4 bases and J by 9 bases, and 16 bases separated the two germline ends. The CDR3 is 15 amino acids. CDR1 and CDR2 from the germline V gene are SGHTA and FQGNSA. The CDR3 sequence: CASSSSRQGISPLHF. The CDR3 DNA reads as TGTGCCAGCAGCTCCTCCCGGCAGGGAATTTCACCCCTCCACTTT. The full variable domain, with the rest looked up from reference TRBV7-2 and TRBJ1-6, is GAGVSQSPSNKVTEKGKDVELRCDPISGHTALYWYRQSLGQGLEFLIYFQGNSAPDKSGLPSDRFSAERTGGSVSTLTIQRTQQEDSAVYLCASSSSRQGISPLHFGNGTRLTVT.

This clonotype has only a few counts. The V call is TRBV27, the J call TRBJ2-6, with 8 bases aligning to TRBD1. V shed 3 bases, J shed 0 bases, and the junction held 4 bases outside the gene matches. The CDR3 consists of 17 residues. Germline values: CDR1 MNHEY, CDR2 SMNVEV (reference sequence). CDR3 protein: CASSFGTGLSGANVLTF. CDR3 DNA: TGTGCCAGCAGTTTCGGGACAGGACTCTCTGGGGCCAACGTCCTGACTTTC.

This clonotype was seen many times. The CDR3 DNA is TGTGCCAGCAGTTACTCGAGGATGGGACAGGGGGATTACGAGCAGTACGTC. It specifies CASSYSRMGQGDYEQYV. V and J are TRBV6-5 and TRBJ2-7; 11 bases fit TRBD1. CDR1 and CDR2 (germline): MNHEY, SVGAGI. The CDR3 runs to 17 residues. With V trimmed by 0 bases and J by 4 bases, 8 bases remained unmatched.

This clonotype has only a few counts. The chain is built from TRBV6-2 or TRBV6-3 and TRBJ1-1; a weak D match, TRBD1 (6 bases). V was clipped by 0 bases and J by 5 bases, with 13 bases between them. Germline V lookup: CDR1 MNHEY, CDR2 SVGEGT. There are 15 residues in the CDR3. The CDR3, as DNA: TGTGCCAGCAGTTACTCGCCCGGGGGCAGGACTGAAGCTTTCTTT. This translates into CASSYSPGGRTEAFF.

This chain connects TRBV6-5 to TRBJ1-2; D not certain. Germline CDR1 is MNHEY and CDR2 is SVGAGI. Trimming took off 5 bases at V and 2 bases at J, with 12 bases between the two ends. This CDR3 has 14 residues. The CDR3 here is CASSTGGSNYGYTF. The CDR3 nucleotides read TGTGCCAGCAGTACTGGAGGGTCCAACTATGGCTACACCTTC.

About this clonotype: A read error may be the cause here, since a much bigger clone is one base away. V and J are TRBV7-6 and TRBJ1-1; D gene unclear. Germline CDR1 SGHVS, CDR2 FNYEAQ. The CDR3 length is 13 residues. V lost 5 bases and J lost 0, with 7 bases in between. CDR3 protein: CASSHGVNTEAFF. DNA of the CDR3: TGTGCCAGCAGCCATGGAGTGAACACTGAAGCTTTCTTT.